This T cell receptor (beta chain) was captured in a study of radiation and T cells in renal cell carcinoma. This table comes from immunoSEQ multiplex PCR, and its TCRdb copy is limited to in-frame clones, with some not included. The table has about 83,000 clones, roughly 80% seen once. The CDR3 loop spans 13 amino acids. V was trimmed by 0 bases and J by 8 bases, leaving 7 bases between them. Looked up from germline, CDR1 is LNHNV and CDR2 is YYDKDF (reference sequence). Time point given: blood 4 weeks post-SBRT, at nephrectomy. Regarding treatment: 15 Gy SBRT to primary tumor, nephrectomy 4 weeks later. In this sample, this clone turned up once.

This receptor was taken from a woman aged 60-75 years with renal cell carcinoma. The chain joins TRBV15 to TRBJ2-2; D is unclear. Material: blood, obtained from a patient whose treatment included radiotherapy and nephrectomy. CDR3 sequence: CATSRDPGGELFF. The CDR3 DNA reads TGTGCCACCAGCAGAGATCCTGGAGGGGAGCTGTTTTTT. The variable domain in full, with the rest retrieved from reference TRBV15 and TRBJ2-2, is DAMVIQNPRYQVTQFGKPVTLSCSQTLNHNVMYWYQQKSSQAPKLLFHYYDKDFNNEADTPDNFQSRRPNTSFCFLDIRSPGLGDTAMYLCATSRDPGGELFFGEGSRLTVL.